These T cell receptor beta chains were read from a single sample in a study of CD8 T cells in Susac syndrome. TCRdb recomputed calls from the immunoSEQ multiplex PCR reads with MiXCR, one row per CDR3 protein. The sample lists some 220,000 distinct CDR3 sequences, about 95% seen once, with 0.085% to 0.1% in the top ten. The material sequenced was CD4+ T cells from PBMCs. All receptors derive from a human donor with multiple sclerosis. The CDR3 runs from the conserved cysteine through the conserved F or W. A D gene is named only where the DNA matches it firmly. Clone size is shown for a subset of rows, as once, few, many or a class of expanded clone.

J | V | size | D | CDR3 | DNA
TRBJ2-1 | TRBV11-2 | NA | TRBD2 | CASSRALAGPNEQFF | TGTGCCAGCAGCCGCGCGCTAGCGGGACCCAATGAGCAGTTCTTC
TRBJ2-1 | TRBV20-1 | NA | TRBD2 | CSAPGLAEGPQFF | TGCAGTGCTCCGGGACTAGCGGAAGGACCTCAGTTCTTC
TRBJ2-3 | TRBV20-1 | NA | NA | CSARFGVPDTQYF | TGCAGTGCTAGATTCGGGGTTCCAGATACGCAGTATTTT
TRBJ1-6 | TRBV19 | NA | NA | CASSMLGRGDSPLHF | TGTGCCAGTAGTATGCTCGGGAGAGGGGATTCACCCCTCCACTTT
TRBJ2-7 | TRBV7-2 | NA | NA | CASSPDSGGPYEQYF | TGTGCCAGCAGCCCAGATTCCGGGGGCCCCTACGAGCAGTACTTC
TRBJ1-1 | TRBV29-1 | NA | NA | CSVGFLGVTNEAFF | TGCAGCGTTGGATTCCTGGGCGTGACCAATGAAGCTTTCTTT
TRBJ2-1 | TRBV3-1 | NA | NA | CASSQGDRRYEQFF | TGTGCCAGCAGCCAAGGCGACAGGCGGTATGAGCAGTTCTTC
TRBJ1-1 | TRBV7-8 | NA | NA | CASSRSTGTEAFF | TGTGCCAGCAGCCGATCGACTGGGACTGAAGCTTTCTTT
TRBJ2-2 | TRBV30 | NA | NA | CAWSGGTGSFGGELFF | TGTGCCTGGAGTGGGGGGACCGGGAGTTTTGGCGGGGAGCTGTTTTTT
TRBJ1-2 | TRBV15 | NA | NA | CATSRDLFDIYGYTF | TGTGCCACCAGCAGAGATCTGTTCGACATCTATGGCTACACCTTC
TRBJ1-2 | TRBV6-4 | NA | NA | CASRPSLGTSGYTF | TGTGCCAGCAGGCCTTCCTTAGGGACGTCCGGCTACACCTTC
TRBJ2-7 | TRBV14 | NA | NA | CASSEFRREQYF | TGTGCCAGCAGCGAGTTCCGCAGAGAGCAGTACTTC
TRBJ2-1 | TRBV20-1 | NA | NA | CSAPGRRYTEQFF | TGCAGTGCCCCAGGACGCCGGTACACTGAGCAGTTCTTC
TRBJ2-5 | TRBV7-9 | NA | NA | CASSLLGQIVETQYF | TGTGCCAGCAGCCTCCTGGGTCAGATAGTAGAGACCCAGTACTTC
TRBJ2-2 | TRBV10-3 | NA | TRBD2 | CAISESTSGKNTGELFF | TGTGCCATCAGTGAGTCCACTAGCGGGAAGAACACCGGGGAGCTGTTTTTT
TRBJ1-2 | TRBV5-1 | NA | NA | CASSPRDSGYTF | TGCGCCAGCAGCCCCAGGGATAGTGGCTACACCTTC
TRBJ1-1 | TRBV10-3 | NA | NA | CAISDVILNTEAFF | TGTGCCATCAGTGACGTGATCCTGAACACTGAAGCTTTCTTT
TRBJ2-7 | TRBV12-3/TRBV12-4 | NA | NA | CASVEAQGEQYF | TGTGCCAGTGTCGAAGCCCAGGGCGAGCAGTACTTC
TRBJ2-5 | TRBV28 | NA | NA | CASSPLGRNQGTQYF | TGTGCCAGCAGTCCCCTTGGCCGGAATCAGGGGACCCAGTACTTC
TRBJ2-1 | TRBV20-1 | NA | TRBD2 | CSASPSGRGLTSSYNEQFF | TGCAGTGCTAGTCCTAGCGGGAGGGGACTCACTAGCTCCTACAATGAGCAGTTCTTC
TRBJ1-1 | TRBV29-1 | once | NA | CSVAQVGGTEAFF | TGCAGCGTTGCTCAGGTCGGAGGCACTGAAGCTTTCTTT
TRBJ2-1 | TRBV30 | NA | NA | CAWSNFHEQFF | TGTGCCTGGTCAAACTTCCATGAGCAGTTCTTC
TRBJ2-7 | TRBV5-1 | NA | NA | CASSLGPLYEQYF | TGCGCCAGCAGCTTGGGCCCGCTGTACGAGCAGTACTTC
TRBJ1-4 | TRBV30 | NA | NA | CAWSRRQDGEKLFF | TGTGCCTGGAGTCGGCGACAGGATGGTGAAAAACTGTTTTTT
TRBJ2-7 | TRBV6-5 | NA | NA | CASKTGRSSPYEQYF | TGTGCCAGCAAAACAGGACGAAGCAGTCCCTACGAGCAGTACTTC
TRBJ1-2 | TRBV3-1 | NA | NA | CASSPFLQGRERGYTF | TGTGCCAGCAGCCCCTTTTTACAGGGTCGTGAGCGGGGCTACACCTTC
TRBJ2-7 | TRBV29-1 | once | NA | CSAEGVRYEQYF | TGCAGCGCCGAGGGGGTAAGGTACGAGCAGTACTTC
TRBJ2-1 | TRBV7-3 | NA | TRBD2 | CASSLDRVSGDNEQFF | TGTGCCAGCAGCTTAGACAGAGTAAGCGGGGACAATGAGCAGTTCTTC
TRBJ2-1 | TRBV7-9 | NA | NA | CASSLTGTLGDEQFF | TGTGCCAGCAGCCTCACAGGGACCCTGGGGGATGAGCAGTTCTTC
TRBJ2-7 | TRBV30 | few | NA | CAWRGGGYEQYF | TGTGCCTGGCGTGGTGGAGGGTACGAGCAGTACTTC
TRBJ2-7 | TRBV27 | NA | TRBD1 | CASSQRTGGYEQYF | TGTGCCAGCAGTCAACGGACAGGGGGCTACGAGCAGTACTTC
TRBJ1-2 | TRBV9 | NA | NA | CASSDPSGGSGYTF | TGTGCCAGCAGCGACCCGTCCGGGGGGAGTGGCTACACCTTC
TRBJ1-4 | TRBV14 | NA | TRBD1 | CASSQAGTGILFF | TGTGCCAGCAGCCAAGCCGGGACAGGAATACTGTTTTTT
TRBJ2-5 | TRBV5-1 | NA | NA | CASSFLDSYSETQYF | TGCGCCAGCAGCTTCCTGGACAGCTACTCGGAGACCCAGTACTTC
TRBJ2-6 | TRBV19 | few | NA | CASSGGGGANVLTF | TGTGCCAGTAGCGGGGGTGGTGGGGCCAACGTCCTGACTTTC
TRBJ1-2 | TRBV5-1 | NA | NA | CASNLQGSNGYTF | TGCGCCAGCAACCTACAGGGAAGCAATGGCTACACCTTC
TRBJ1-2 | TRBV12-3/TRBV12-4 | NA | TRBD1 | CASNRGGLGYTF | TGTGCCAGCAACAGGGGTGGGCTCGGCTACACCTTC
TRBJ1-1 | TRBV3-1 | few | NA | CASSQRGGNTEAFF | TGTGCCAGCAGCCAACGGGGGGGTAACACTGAAGCTTTCTTT
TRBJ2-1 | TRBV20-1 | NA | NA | CSASGGSFSGEQFF | TGCAGTGCTAGTGGGGGGTCTTTCAGTGGTGAGCAGTTCTTC
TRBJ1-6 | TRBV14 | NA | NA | CASSLGRTNSPLHF | TGTGCCAGCAGCCTAGGACGGACTAATTCACCCCTCCACTTT
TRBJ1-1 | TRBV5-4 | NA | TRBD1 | CASKKRDSEAFF | TGTGCCAGCAAGAAACGGGACAGTGAAGCTTTCTTT
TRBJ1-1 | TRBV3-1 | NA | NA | CASSQRTDEAFF | TGTGCCAGCAGCCAAAGGACGGATGAAGCTTTCTTT
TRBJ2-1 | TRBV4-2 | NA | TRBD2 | CASSQEGGPLAGLASSYNEQFF | TGTGCCAGCAGCCAAGAGGGGGGGCCGCTAGCGGGATTGGCGAGCTCCTACAATGAGCAGTTCTTC
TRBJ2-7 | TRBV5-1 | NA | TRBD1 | CASSFDRAPYEQYF | TGCGCCAGCAGCTTTGACAGGGCACCCTACGAGCAGTACTTC
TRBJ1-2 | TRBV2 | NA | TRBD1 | CASRRQGDAYGYTF | TGTGCCAGCAGACGACAGGGTGATGCCTATGGCTACACCTTC
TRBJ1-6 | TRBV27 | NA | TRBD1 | CASSLKGQGESPLHF | TGTGCCAGCAGTTTAAAGGGACAGGGGGAATCACCCCTCCACTTT
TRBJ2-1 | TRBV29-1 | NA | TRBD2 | CSVEPASGRIYNEQFF | TGCAGCGTTGAACCAGCTAGCGGGAGGATTTATAATGAGCAGTTCTTC
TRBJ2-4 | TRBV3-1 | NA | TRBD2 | CASSHRAGLTKNIQYF | TGTGCCAGCAGCCACCGAGCGGGATTGACCAAAAACATTCAGTACTTC
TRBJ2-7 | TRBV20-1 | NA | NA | CSALGSYEQYF | TGCAGTGCCCTGGGCTCCTACGAGCAGTACTTC
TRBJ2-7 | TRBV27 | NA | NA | CASSFARGGWGEQYF | TGTGCCAGCAGTTTCGCTCGTGGAGGTTGGGGCGAGCAGTACTTC